Described below is a single T cell receptor beta chain sequence and its context. Its antigen remains unknown. The sample belongs to a study of cytomegalovirus exposure and HLA in healthy donors. Notes on the study in general: The authors enumerated 150 to 200 TCR beta chains as linked to cytomegalovirus.

The protocol was immunoSEQ multiplex PCR, while the TCRdb copy is restricted to in-frame clones and leaves out a portion. The table shows 200,000 to 250,000 clones, with roughly 83% occurring only once. Germline V gives CDR1 SNHLY, CDR2 FYNNEI. Trimming stripped 6 bases from V and 4 bases from J, with 10 bases between. The CDR3 spans 13 residues. From the 120-subject validation cohort, which was separate from the roughly 680-subject first cohort, the donors were drawn. This TCR derives from a woman in her twenties or thirties in good health and CMV-seropositive. The rearrangement joins TRBV2 to TRBJ1-5; a weak D match, TRBD1 (5 bases). Sequenced input: PBMCs. CDR3 sequence: CASRNQGNQPQHF. The CDR3 DNA reads TGTGCCAGCAGGAACCAGGGAAATCAGCCCCAGCATTTT.